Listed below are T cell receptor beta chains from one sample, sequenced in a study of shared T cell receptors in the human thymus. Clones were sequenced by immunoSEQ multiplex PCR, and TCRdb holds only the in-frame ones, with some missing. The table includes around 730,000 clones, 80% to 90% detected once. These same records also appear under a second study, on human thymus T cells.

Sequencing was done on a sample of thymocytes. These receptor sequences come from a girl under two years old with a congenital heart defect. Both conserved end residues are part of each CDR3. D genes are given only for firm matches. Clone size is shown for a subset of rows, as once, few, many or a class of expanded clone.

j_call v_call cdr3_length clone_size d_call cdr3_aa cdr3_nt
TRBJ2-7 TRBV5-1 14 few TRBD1 CASSSPGTGDEQYF TGCGCCAGCAGCAGTCCCGGGACAGGGGACGAGCAGTACTTC
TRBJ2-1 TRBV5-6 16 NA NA CASSLALGSSYNEQFF TGTGCCAGCAGCTTGGCCCTCGGGAGCTCCTACAATGAGCAGTTCTTC
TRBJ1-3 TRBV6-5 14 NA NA CASSQDREGNTIYF TGTGCCAGCAGCCAGGACAGAGAAGGAAACACCATATATTTT
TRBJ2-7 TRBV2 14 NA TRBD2 CASGAGGTTVEQYF TGTGCCAGCGGCGCCGGGGGGACGACGGTCGAGCAGTACTTC
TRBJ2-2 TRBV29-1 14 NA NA CSVLRDINTGELFF TGCAGCGTTCTCCGGGACATCAACACCGGGGAGCTGTTTTTT
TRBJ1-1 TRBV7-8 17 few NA CASSLAAHEGENTEAFF TGTGCCAGCAGCTTAGCAGCGCATGAAGGTGAGAACACTGAAGCTTTCTTT
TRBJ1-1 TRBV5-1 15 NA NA CASSLARVADTEAFF TGCGCCAGCAGCTTGGCCCGGGTGGCGGACACTGAAGCTTTCTTT
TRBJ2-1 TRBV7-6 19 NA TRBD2 CASSYTQQTSGGAGSEQFF TGTGCCAGCAGCTATACACAACAGACTAGCGGGGGGGCCGGTAGTGAGCAGTTCTTC
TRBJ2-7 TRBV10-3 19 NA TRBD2 CAISESLTSGGWGVGEQYF TGTGCCATCAGTGAGTCGTTGACTAGCGGGGGTTGGGGCGTGGGCGAGCAGTACTTC
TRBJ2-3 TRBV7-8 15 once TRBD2 CASSYSGGAADTQYF TGTGCCAGCAGCTATAGCGGGGGGGCAGCAGATACGCAGTATTTT
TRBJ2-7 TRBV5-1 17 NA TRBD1 CASSRPPGQGRAYEQYF TGCGCCAGCAGCCGTCCCCCGGGACAGGGGAGAGCCTACGAGCAGTACTTC
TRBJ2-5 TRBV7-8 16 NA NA CASTFRDSGPQETQYF TGTGCCAGCACCTTCCGGGACTCCGGTCCCCAAGAGACCCAGTACTTC
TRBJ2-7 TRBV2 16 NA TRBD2 CASSAGCQRGTYEQYF TGTGCCAGCAGTGCCGGTTGCCAGCGGGGCACCTACGAGCAGTACTTC
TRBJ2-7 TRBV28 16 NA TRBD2 CASSSQRGRITYEQYF TGTGCCAGCAGTTCCCAGCGGGGGAGGATTACCTACGAGCAGTACTTC
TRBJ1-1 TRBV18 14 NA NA CASSPYRDYTEAFF TGTGCCAGCTCTCCGTATAGGGACTATACTGAAGCTTTCTTT
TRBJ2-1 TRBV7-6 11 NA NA CASSASYEQFF TGTGCCAGCAGCGCCTCCTACGAGCAGTTCTTC
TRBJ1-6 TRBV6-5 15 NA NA CASRPGQVDNSPLHF TGTGCCAGCAGACCCGGTCAGGTTGATAATTCACCCCTCCACTTT
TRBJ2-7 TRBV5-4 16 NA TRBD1 CASSIRLGTGIYEQYF TGTGCCAGCAGCATAAGGTTAGGGACAGGGATCTACGAGCAGTACTTC
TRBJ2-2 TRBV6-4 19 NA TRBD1 CASSVTQHRGHVNTGELFF TGTGCCAGCAGCGTAACTCAACACAGGGGGCACGTGAACACCGGGGAGCTGTTTTTT
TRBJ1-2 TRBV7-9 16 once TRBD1 CASSEPGQGARNGYTF TGTGCCAGCAGCGAACCGGGACAGGGGGCAAGAAATGGCTACACCTTC
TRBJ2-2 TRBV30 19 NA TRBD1 CAWSVRGQGVRMETGELFF TGTGCCTGGAGTGTAAGGGGACAGGGCGTCCGTATGGAGACCGGGGAGCTGTTTTTT
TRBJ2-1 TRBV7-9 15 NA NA CASSPRPENYNEQFF TGTGCCAGCAGCCCTCGTCCGGAGAACTACAATGAGCAGTTCTTC
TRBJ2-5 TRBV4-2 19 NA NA CASSPTQRDTDRILETQYF TGTGCCAGCAGCCCAACCCAGCGGGACACCGACAGAATTTTAGAGACCCAGTACTTC
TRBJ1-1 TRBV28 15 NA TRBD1 CASSPTTGLSAEAFF TGTGCCAGCAGTCCTACGACAGGGCTGTCCGCTGAAGCTTTCTTT
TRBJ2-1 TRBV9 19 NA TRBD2 CASSVIGLAGGNYNNEQFF TGTGCCAGCAGCGTAATAGGACTAGCGGGGGGCAACTATAACAATGAGCAGTTCTTC
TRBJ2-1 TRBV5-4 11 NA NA CASSSMNEQFF TGTGCCAGCAGCAGCATGAATGAGCAGTTCTTC
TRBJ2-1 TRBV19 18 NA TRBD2 CASARLGAGQAEYNEQFF TGTGCCAGTGCCCGCCTGGGAGCGGGGCAGGCAGAATACAATGAGCAGTTCTTC
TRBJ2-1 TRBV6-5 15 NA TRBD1 CASRQDRGEYNEQFF TGTGCCAGCAGACAGGACAGGGGGGAGTACAATGAGCAGTTCTTC
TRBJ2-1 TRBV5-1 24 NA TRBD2 CASSLNPGGPGFLENRIGVNEQFF TGCGCCAGCAGCTTAAACCCGGGGGGGCCTGGATTTCTTGAAAATCGAATAGGGGTCAATGAGCAGTTCTTC
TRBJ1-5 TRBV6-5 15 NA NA CASSWSGGSNQPQHF TGTGCCAGCAGTTGGAGTGGGGGGAGCAATCAGCCCCAGCATTTT
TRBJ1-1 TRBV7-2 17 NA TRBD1 CASSSTYRTGKCTEAFF TGTGCCAGCAGCTCAACCTATAGGACAGGGAAGTGTACTGAAGCTTTCTTT
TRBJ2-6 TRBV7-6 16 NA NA CASSLECRVGANVLTF TGTGCCAGCAGCTTAGAATGTCGGGTTGGGGCCAACGTCCTGACTTTC
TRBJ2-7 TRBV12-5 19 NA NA CASGLDGGFERSSSYEQYF TGTGCTAGTGGTTTGGATGGGGGGTTCGAGCGTTCATCTTCCTACGAGCAGTACTTC
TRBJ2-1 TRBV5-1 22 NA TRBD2 CASSLGLAGGHQEPNSYNEQFF TGCGCCAGCAGCTTGGGACTAGCGGGGGGACACCAGGAGCCGAACTCCTACAATGAGCAGTTCTTC
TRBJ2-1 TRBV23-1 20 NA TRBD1 CASSQSWRLLQGASYNEQFF TGCGCCAGCAGTCAATCGTGGAGGCTTTTACAGGGGGCATCCTACAATGAGCAGTTCTTC
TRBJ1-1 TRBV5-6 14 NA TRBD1 CASSLAGQGPEAFF TGTGCCAGCAGCTTGGCCGGACAGGGCCCTGAAGCTTTCTTT
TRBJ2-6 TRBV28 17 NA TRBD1 CASSLWDRTSGANVLTF TGTGCCAGCAGTTTATGGGACAGGACCTCTGGGGCCAACGTCCTGACTTTC
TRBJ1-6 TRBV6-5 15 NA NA CASSGPAGGIQIVHF TGTGCCAGCAGTGGCCCGGCGGGGGGGATTCAGATCGTCCACTTT
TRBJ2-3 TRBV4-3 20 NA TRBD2 CASSQDMRASGVDCTDTRYF TGCGCCAGCAGCCAAGATATGCGGGCTAGCGGGGTAGACTGCACAGATACGCGGTATTTT
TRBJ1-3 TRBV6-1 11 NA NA CASSDTDTIYF TGTGCCAGCAGTGACACGGACACCATATATTTT
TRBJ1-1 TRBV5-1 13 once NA CASSLENRAVAFF TGCGCCAGCAGCTTGGAGAATAGAGCGGTGGCTTTCTTT
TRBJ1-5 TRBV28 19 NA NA CASSFRDPQPGHRNQPQHF TGTGCCAGCAGTTTCCGGGACCCACAGCCGGGACACCGCAATCAGCCCCAGCATTTT
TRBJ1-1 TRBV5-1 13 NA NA CASSLRRTGETFF TGCGCCAGCAGCTTGCGTCGAACGGGGGAAACTTTCTTT
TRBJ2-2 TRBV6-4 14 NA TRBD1 CASRADRYTGELFF TGTGCCAGCAGAGCGGACAGGTACACCGGGGAGCTGTTTTTT
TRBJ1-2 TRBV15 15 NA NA CATSPDHVGGYGYTF TGTGCCACCAGCCCCGACCATGTAGGGGGCTATGGCTACACCTTC
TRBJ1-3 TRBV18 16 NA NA CASSPGPGRTGNTIYF TGTGCCAGCTCACCGGGTCCAGGCAGGACTGGAAACACCATATATTTT
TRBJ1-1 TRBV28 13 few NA CASSLGKNTEAFF TGTGCCAGCAGTTTGGGCAAGAACACTGAAGCTTTCTTT
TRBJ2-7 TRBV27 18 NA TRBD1 CASSPKDDPGQGAWEQYF TGTGCCAGCAGTCCTAAAGACGATCCGGGACAGGGGGCATGGGAGCAGTACTTC
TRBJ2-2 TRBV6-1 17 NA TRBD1 CASSEDSETGVTGELFF TGTGCCAGCAGTGAAGATTCGGAGACAGGGGTAACCGGGGAGCTGTTTTTT
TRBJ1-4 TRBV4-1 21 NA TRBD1 CASSQEVAPQDRGALNEKLFF TGCGCCAGCAGCCAAGAAGTCGCTCCCCAGGACAGGGGAGCCCTTAATGAAAAACTGTTTTTT
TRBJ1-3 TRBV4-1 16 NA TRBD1 CASSHAGTGDGNTIYF TGCGCCAGCAGCCACGCGGGGACAGGGGACGGAAACACCATATATTTT
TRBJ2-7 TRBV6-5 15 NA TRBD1 CASSLRDRGSYEQYF TGTGCCAGCAGCTTACGGGACAGGGGTTCCTACGAGCAGTACTTC
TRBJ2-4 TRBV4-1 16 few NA CASSLGEPGTQNIQYF TGCGCCAGCAGCCTTGGGGAGCCAGGCACGCAAAACATTCAGTACTTC
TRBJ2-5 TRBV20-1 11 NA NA CSADYQETQYF TGCAGTGCTGACTACCAAGAGACCCAGTACTTC
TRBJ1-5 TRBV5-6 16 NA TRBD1 CASSLNGTGINQPQHF TGTGCCAGCAGCTTGAACGGGACAGGCATCAATCAGCCCCAGCATTTT
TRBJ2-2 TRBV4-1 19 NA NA CASSQGQGGRGANTGELFF TGCGCCAGCAGCCAAGGACAGGGTGGGCGGGGGGCCAATACCGGGGAGCTGTTTTTT
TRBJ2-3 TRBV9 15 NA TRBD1 CASSFYGTGSDTQYF TGTGCCAGCAGTTTCTACGGGACAGGGTCAGATACGCAGTATTTT